Sequencing of this T cell receptor beta chain was carried out in a study of blood T cell repertoires in COVID-19. In germline, CDR1 is SNHLY, CDR2 FYNNEI. CDR3 length: 14 amino acids. V was clipped by 5 bases and J by 1 base, with 9 bases between them. Libraries were prepared by immunoSEQ multiplex PCR; TCRdb keeps only in-frame clonotypes and omits some of them. Among about 110,000 clones listed, 71% were seen once. J is TRBJ1-5 and V is TRBV2; a possible D gene is TRBD1 (6 bases). The TCR was taken from a human donor with acute or convalescent COVID-19. The donor label of this sample is uncertain. The specimen was peripheral blood. CDR3 amino acids: CASSLQGSNQPQHF. For the CDR3, the DNA is TGTGCCAGCAGTTTGCAGGGGAGCAATCAGCCCCAGCATTTT.